The clone carrying this T cell receptor beta chain was recorded many times. The record originates from a study of regulatory T cells in long-lasting Graves disease. Arm-PCR of CDR3 regions and iRepertoire HTBI primers were the basis on which TCR beta libraries were built. In TCRdb, the multiplex PCR reads were re-called with MiXCR into one record per CDR3 protein. The table shows roughly 530,000 distinct CDR3 sequences, with about 16% occurring only once. Indicated time point: newly diagnosed GD, antithyroid drugs for less than 3 months. Researchers made the TCR library from RNA that was extracted from PBMCs. The patients were drawn from one endocrinology department in Xi'an, China. A further study also used this sample, focusing on T cells in Graves' hyperthyroidism and ophthalmopathy. That study reports: Orbital computed tomography, thyroid ultrasound, serum thyroxine and TRAb, and clinical symptoms together informed the diagnoses.

The starting material was peripheral blood mononuclear cells (PBMCs), obtained at new diagnosis, from a patient treated with antithyroid drugs. This TCR was sampled from a woman aged 40 to 65 with Graves disease.

The chain's CDR3 is CASRVADTQYF. DNA for the CDR3: TGTGCCAGCCGGGTAGCAGATACGCAGTATTTT. The V call is TRBV18, the J call TRBJ2-3; D remains ambiguous. V lost 8 bases and J lost 4, with 7 bases in between. The germline V gene has CDR1 KGHSH and CDR2 LQKENI. The CDR3 consists of 11 residues.